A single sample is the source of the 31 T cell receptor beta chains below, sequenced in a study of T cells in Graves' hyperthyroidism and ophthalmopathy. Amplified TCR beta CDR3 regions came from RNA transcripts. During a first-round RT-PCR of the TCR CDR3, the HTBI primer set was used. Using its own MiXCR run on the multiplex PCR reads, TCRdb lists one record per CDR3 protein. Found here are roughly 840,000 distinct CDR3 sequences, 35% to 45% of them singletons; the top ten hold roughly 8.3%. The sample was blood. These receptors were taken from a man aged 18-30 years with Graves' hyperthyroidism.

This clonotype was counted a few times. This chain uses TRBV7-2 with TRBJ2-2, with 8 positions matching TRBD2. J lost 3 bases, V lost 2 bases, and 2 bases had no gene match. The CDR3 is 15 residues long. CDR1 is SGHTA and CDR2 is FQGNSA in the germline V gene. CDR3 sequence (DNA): TGTGCCAGCAGCTTAATGGGACTAGACACCGGGGAGCTGTTTTTT. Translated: CASSLMGLDTGELFF.

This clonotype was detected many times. For the CDR3, the DNA is TGTGCCAGCAGCCCCTCTGGCGGGGTACGGGAGCAGTACTTC. Translated, it gives CASSPSGGVREQYF. The V gene is TRBV9, the J gene TRBJ2-7, with TRBD2 as a possible D gene (6 bases). Germline V lookup: CDR1 SGDLS, CDR2 YYNGEE. This CDR3 is built from 14 residues. V lost 4 bases to trimming and J lost 7 bases, with 18 bases between them. Supplemented by reference TRBV9 and TRBJ2-7, the full variable domain reads DSGVTQTPKHLITATGQRVTLRCSPRSGDLSVYWYQQSLDQGLQFLIQYYNGEERAKGNILERFSAQQFPDLHSELNLSSLELGDSALYFCASSPSGGVREQYFGPGTRLTVT.

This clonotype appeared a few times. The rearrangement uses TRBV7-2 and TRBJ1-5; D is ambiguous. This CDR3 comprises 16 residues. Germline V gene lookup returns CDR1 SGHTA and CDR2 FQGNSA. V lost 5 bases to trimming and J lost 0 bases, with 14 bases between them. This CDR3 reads CASSPRSSHSNQPQHF. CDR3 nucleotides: TGTGCCAGCAGCCCCCGCAGCAGTCATAGCAATCAGCCCCAGCATTTT.

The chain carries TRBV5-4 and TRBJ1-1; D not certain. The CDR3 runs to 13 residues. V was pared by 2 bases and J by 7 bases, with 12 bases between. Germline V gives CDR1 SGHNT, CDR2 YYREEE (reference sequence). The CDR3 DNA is TGTGCCAGCAGCTTCAGTAGCACAAGTGAAGCTTTCTTT. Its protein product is CASSFSSTSEAFF.

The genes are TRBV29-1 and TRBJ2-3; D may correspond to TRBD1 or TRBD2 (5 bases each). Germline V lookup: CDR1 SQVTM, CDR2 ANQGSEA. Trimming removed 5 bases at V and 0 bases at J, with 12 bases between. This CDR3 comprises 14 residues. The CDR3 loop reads CSVLGTASTDTQYF. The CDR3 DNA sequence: TGCAGCGTTTTGGGGACGGCTAGCACAGATACGCAGTATTTT.

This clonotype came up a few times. CDR3 amino acids: CASSHGTGNTGELFF. The CDR3 DNA reads TGTGCCAGCAGCCACGGAACAGGGAACACCGGGGAGCTGTTTTTT. V is TRBV9 and J is TRBJ2-2; weak D call: TRBD1 (5 bases). The CDR3 is made up of 15 amino acids. The germline V gene encodes CDR1 SGDLS and CDR2 YYNGEE. V was shortened by 4 bases and J by 1 base, with 11 bases between the two germline ends.

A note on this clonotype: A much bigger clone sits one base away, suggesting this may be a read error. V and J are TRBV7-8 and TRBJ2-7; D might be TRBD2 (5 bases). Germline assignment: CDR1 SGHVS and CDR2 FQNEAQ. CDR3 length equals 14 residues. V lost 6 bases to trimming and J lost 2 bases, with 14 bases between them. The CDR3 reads CASSLGRDAYEQYF. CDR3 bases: TGTGCCAGCAGTTTGGGTCGGGATGCCTACGAGCAGTACTTC.

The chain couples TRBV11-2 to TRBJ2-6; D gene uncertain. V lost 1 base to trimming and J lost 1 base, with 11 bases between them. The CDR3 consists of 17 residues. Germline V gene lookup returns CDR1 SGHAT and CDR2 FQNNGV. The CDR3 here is CASSLGSTVSGANVLTF. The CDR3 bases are TGTGCCAGCAGCTTAGGCAGCACTGTATCTGGGGCCAACGTCCTGACTTTC.

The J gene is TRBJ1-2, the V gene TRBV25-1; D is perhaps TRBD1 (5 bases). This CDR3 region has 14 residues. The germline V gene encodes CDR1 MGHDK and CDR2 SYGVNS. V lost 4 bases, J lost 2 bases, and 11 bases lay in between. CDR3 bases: TGTGCCAGCAGTGCGTCAGGGATAAACTATGGCTACACCTTC. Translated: CASSASGINYGYTF.

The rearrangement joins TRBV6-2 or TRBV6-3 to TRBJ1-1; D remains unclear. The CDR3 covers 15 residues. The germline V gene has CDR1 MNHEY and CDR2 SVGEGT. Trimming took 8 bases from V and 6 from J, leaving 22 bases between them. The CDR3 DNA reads TGTGCCAGCTCACCGTACAAAGGGCCAGGCCCTGAAGCTTTCTTT. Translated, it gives CASSPYKGPGPEAFF.

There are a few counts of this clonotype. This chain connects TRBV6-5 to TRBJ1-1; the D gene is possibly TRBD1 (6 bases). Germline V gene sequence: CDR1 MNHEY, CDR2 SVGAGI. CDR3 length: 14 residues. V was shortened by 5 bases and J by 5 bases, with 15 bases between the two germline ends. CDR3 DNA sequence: TGTGCCAGCAGTGAGTCACAGGGTGCGACTGAAGCTTTCTTT. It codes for CASSESQGATEAFF.

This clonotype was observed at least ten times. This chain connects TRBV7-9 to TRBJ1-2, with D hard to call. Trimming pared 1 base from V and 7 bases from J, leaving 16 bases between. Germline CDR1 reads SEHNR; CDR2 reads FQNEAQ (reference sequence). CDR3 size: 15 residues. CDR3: CASSLDLVELPGYTF. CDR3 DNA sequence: TGTGCCAGCAGCTTAGATCTTGTAGAGCTGCCTGGCTACACCTTC.

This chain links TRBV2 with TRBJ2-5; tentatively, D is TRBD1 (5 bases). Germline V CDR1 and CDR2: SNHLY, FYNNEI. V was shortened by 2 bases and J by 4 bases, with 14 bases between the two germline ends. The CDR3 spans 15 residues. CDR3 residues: CASSEQGRMRETQYF. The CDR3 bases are TGTGCCAGCAGTGAACAGGGCAGGATGAGAGAGACCCAGTACTTC. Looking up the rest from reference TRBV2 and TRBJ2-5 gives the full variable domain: EPEVTQTPSHQVTQMGQEVILRCVPISNHLYFYWYRQILGQKVEFLVSFYNNEISEKSEIFDDQFSVERPDGSNFTLKIRSTKLEDSAMYFCASSEQGRMRETQYFGPGTRLLVL.

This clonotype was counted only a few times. The CDR3 loop reads CASSYGQAVEQYF. For the CDR3, the DNA is TGTGCCAGCAGTTACGGACAGGCTGTGGAGCAGTACTTC. The rearrangement joins TRBV6-5 to TRBJ2-7; 7 bases align to TRBD1. The junction had 5 bases not matched to a gene; V was cut back by 2 bases and J by 7 bases. The CDR3 spans 13 residues. Germline V gives CDR1 MNHEY, CDR2 SVGAGI.

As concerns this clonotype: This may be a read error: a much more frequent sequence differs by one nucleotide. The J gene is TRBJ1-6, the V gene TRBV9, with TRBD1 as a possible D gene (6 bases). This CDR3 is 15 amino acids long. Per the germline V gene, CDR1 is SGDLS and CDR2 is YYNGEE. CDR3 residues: CASSVDGDKNSPPHF. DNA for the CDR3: TGTGCCAGCAGCGTAGACGGGGACAAGAATTCACCCCCCCACTTT.

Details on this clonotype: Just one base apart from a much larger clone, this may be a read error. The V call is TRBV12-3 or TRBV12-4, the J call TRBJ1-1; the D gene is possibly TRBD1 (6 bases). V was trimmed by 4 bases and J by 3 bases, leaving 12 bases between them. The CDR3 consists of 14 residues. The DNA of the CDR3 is TGTGCCAGCAGTTACCGAGGGGGGGACACTGAAGCTTTCTTT. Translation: CASSYRGGDTEAFF.

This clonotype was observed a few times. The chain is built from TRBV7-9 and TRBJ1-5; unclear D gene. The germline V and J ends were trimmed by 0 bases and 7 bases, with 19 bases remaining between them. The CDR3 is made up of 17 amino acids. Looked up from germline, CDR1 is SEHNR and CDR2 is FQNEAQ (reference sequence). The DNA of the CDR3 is TGTGCCAGCAGCTTAGCTGCTGCCCCGCCACATGGGCAGCCCCAGCATTTT. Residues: CASSLAAAPPHGQPQHF.

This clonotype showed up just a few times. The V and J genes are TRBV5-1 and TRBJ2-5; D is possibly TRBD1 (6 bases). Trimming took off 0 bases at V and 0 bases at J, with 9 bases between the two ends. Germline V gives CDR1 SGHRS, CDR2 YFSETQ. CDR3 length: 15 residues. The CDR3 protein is CASSLDGQNQETQYF. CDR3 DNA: TGCGCCAGCAGCTTGGACGGACAGAACCAAGAGACCCAGTACTTC.

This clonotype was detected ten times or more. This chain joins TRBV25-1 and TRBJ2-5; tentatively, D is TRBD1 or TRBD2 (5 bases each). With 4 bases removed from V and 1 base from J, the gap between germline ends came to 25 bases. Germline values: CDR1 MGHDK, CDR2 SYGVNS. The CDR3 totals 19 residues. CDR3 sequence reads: CASSASESGSWASQETQYF. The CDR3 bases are TGTGCCAGCAGTGCCTCCGAGTCAGGGAGTTGGGCCTCCCAAGAGACCCAGTACTTC.

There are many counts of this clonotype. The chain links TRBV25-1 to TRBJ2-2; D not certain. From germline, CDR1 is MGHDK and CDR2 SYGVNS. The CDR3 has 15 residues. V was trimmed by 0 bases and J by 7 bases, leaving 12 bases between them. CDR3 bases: TGTGCCAGCAGTGAATATTTCCCTTCTGGCGGGGAGCTGTTTTTT. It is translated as CASSEYFPSGGELFF.

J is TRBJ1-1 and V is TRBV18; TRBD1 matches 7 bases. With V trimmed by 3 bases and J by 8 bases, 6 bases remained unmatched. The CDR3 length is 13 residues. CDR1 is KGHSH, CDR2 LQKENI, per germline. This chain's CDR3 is CASSPSRDREAFF. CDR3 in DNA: TGTGCCAGCTCACCTTCCCGGGACAGAGAAGCTTTCTTT.

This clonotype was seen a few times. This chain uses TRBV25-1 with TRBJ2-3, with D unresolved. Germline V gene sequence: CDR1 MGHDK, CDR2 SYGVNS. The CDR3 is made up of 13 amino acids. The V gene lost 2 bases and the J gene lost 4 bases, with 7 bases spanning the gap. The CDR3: CASSEPPADTQYF. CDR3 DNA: TGTGCCAGCAGTGAACCCCCAGCAGATACGCAGTATTTT.

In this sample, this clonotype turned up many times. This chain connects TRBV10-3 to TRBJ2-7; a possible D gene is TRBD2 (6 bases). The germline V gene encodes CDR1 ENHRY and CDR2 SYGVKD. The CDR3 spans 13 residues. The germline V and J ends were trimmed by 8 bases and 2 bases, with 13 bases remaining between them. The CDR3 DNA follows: TGTGCCATCCTGCGGGACGGAACCTACGAGCAGTACTTC. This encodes CAILRDGTYEQYF.

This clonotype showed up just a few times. DNA of the CDR3: TGCAGTGCCCAACTGGGGGGTAGGGGTAATCAGCCCCAGCATTTT. It is translated as CSAQLGGRGNQPQHF. The chain uses TRBV20-1 and TRBJ1-5; possibly TRBD1 for D (5 bases). Deletions cut 6 bases from V and 4 bases from J, with 19 bases between. Germline lookup yields CDR1 DFQATT and CDR2 SNEGSKA (reference sequence). This CDR3 comprises 15 residues.

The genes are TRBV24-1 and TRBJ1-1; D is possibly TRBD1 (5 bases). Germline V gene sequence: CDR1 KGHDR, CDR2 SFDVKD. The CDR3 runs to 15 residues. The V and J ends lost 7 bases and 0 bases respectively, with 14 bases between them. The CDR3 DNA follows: TGTGCCACCAGGGTCGAGGACAAGATGAACACTGAAGCTTTCTTT. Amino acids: CATRVEDKMNTEAFF.

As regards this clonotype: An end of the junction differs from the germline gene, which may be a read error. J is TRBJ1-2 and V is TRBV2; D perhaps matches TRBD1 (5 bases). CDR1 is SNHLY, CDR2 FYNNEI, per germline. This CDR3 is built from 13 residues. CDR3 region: CASSSTEGRRLSF. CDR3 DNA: TGTGCCAGCAGTTCGACAGAGGGCAGACGACTTTCCTTC.

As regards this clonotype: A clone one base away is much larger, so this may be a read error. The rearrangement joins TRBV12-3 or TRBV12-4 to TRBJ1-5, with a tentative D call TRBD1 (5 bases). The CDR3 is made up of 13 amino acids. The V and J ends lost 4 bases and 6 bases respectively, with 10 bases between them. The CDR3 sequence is CASSWGKGQPQHF. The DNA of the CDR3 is TGTGCCAGCAGTTGGGGGAAGGGTCAGCCCCAGCATTTT.

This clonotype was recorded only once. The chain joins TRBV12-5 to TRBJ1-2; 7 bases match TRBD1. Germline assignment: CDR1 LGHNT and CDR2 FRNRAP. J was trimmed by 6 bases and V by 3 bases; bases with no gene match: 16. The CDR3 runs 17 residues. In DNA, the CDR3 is TGTGCTAGTGGTTTCGTTACGGACAGGCGCAATGGTAATGGCTACACCTTC. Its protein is CASGFVTDRRNGNGYTF. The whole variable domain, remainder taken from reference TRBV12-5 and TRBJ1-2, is DARVTQTPRHKVTEMGQEVTMRCQPILGHNTVFWYRQTMMQGLELLAYFRNRAPLDDSGMPKDRFSAEMPDATLATLKIQPSEPRDSAVYFCASGFVTDRRNGNGYTFGSGTRLTVV.

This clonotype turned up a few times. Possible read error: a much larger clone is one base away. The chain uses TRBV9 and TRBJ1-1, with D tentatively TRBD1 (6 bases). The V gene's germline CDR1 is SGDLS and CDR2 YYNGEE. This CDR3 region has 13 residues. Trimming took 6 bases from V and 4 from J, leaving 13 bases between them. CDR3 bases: TGTGCCAGCATGACGGGGGCGCCCACTGAAGCTTTCTTT. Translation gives CASMTGAPTEAFF.

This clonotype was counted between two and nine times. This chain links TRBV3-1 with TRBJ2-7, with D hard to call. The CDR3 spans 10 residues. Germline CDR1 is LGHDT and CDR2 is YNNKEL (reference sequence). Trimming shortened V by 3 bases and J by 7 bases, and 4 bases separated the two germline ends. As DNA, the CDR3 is TGTGCCAGCAGCCAGCGGGAGCAGTACTTC. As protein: CASSQREQYF.

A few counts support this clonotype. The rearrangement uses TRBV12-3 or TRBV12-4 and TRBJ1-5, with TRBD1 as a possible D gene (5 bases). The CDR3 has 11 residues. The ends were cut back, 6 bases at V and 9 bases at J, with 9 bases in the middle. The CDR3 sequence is CASSRGMPQHF. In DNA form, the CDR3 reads TGTGCCAGCAGCCGGGGGATGCCCCAGCATTTT.